A single T cell receptor (beta chain) is shown here with its context. The CDR3 is 14 amino acids. Trimming took 0 bases from V and 1 from J, leaving 7 bases between them. The V gene's germline CDR1 is SGHRS and CDR2 YFSETQ. Patients who had autoimmune disease history or got systemic immunosuppression were left out. This specimen comes from a study of OX40 agonist ivuxolimab in advanced cancers. Background on the study: Patients receiving dose escalation had hepatocellular carcinoma, melanoma, renal cell or head and neck cancer. Partial responses were achieved by three patients: one hepatocellular carcinoma, two cutaneous melanoma.

Some clones are missing from TCRdb's copy, which holds only in-frame ones; the method was immunoSEQ multiplex PCR. The sample has 80,000 or so clones; around 90% are singletons. The TCR sequence derives from an adult with an advanced solid tumor such as melanoma, head and neck, liver or kidney cancer. The chain is built from TRBV5-1 and TRBJ1-1; D not resolved. The sample in question was CD4+ or CD8+ T cells sorted from blood, obtained in a trial of the OX40 agonist ivuxolimab. DNA of the CDR3: TGCGCCAGCAGCTTGGAAATAGAGAACACTGAAGCTTTCTTT. Its protein product is CASSLEIENTEAFF.